Detailed here is one T cell receptor (beta chain). No antigen is known for it. This sample is drawn from a study of beta chain features in type 1 diabetes. Whole-study findings and limits: In type 1 diabetes patients, VDJ junctions had fewer insertions; deletions at these junctions were more frequent. The study found moderately but significantly shorter TCRB CDR3s in all four CD4+ subsets of Type 1 diabetes patients.

The entirety of the isolated RNA underwent reverse transcription, so expressed TCRB transcripts were sequenced. TCRdb's table, derived via immunoSEQ multiplex PCR, lists solely in-frame clones and lacks some. Altogether 600,000 to 750,000 clones are present, approximately 13% being singletons, with the ten largest covering around 0.12%. Trimming shortened V by 0 bases and J by 2 bases, and 8 bases separated the two germline ends. In germline, CDR1 is MDHEN, CDR2 SYDVKM. The CDR3 contains 14 residues. This chain connects TRBV28 to TRBJ2-7, with D tentatively TRBD1 (5 bases). This sequence originates from a man aged 30 to 39 with type 1 diabetes. The sample consisted of naive CD4+ T cells from blood. The CDR3 loop is CASSLWTVTYEQYF. The DNA for the CDR3 is TGTGCCAGCAGTTTATGGACAGTCACCTACGAGCAGTACTTC.